These T cell receptor beta chains were read from a single sample in a study of shared clonotypes between healthy human individuals. Profiled with immunoSEQ multiplex PCR; TCRdb holds only in-frame clones, not every one. The table includes 300,000 or so clones, roughly 70% detected once. Sequences were obtained from memory CD4+ T cells sorted from blood. All receptors come from a man aged 30 to 45 in good health. Each CDR3 is given with its conserved first and last residue. A D gene is named only where the DNA matches it firmly. Only part of the rows carry a size: once, few, many, or a class if the clone is expanded.

CDR3,DNA,V,D,size,J
CASSQGTWGSTDTQYF,TGTGCCAGCAGCCAAGGGACGTGGGGGAGCACAGATACGCAGTATTTT,TRBV4-2,-,few,TRBJ2-3
CASSPRLANYGYTF,TGTGCCAGCAGTCCTCGTTTAGCTAACTATGGCTACACCTTC,TRBV27,-,-,TRBJ1-2
CASSVDTSGRAGSKNIQYF,TGCGCCAGCAGCGTGGATACTAGCGGGAGGGCCGGGTCCAAAAACATTCAGTACTTC,TRBV5-1,TRBD2,-,TRBJ2-4
CASRSREEDQPQHF,TGTGCCAGCAGGTCGAGGGAGGAGGATCAGCCCCAGCATTTT,TRBV5-8,-,-,TRBJ1-5
CSVSQGPAETQYF,TGCAGCGTGTCCCAGGGCCCCGCGGAGACCCAGTACTTC,TRBV29-1,-,-,TRBJ2-5
CASSLWESRGYTF,TGTGCCAGCAGCTTATGGGAGTCACGTGGCTACACCTTC,TRBV5-8,-,once,TRBJ1-2
CASSEYRGGTEAFF,TGCGCCAGCAGTGAGTACAGGGGGGGCACTGAAGCTTTCTTT,TRBV10-2,TRBD1,-,TRBJ1-1
CAWSDYNEQFF,TGTGCCTGGAGTGACTACAATGAGCAGTTCTTC,TRBV30,-,-,TRBJ2-1
CASSLDRGDLEQYF,TGCGCCAGCAGCTTGGACCGCGGCGATCTCGAGCAGTACTTC,TRBV5-1,-,-,TRBJ2-7
CASSPARNTDTQYF,TGTGCCAGCTCACCAGCTAGAAACACAGATACGCAGTATTTT,TRBV18,-,few,TRBJ2-3
CASSPDTGTTEQYF,TGTGCCAGCAGCCCGGATACCGGGACTACAGAGCAGTACTTC,TRBV7-2,TRBD2,-,TRBJ2-7
CSVDPARLAGYNEQFF,TGCAGCGTTGATCCGGCGCGGCTAGCGGGTTACAATGAGCAGTTCTTC,TRBV29-1,TRBD2,-,TRBJ2-1
CASSAGDYNEQFF,TGTGCCAGCAGCGCGGGAGATTACAATGAGCAGTTCTTC,TRBV25-1,TRBD2,few,TRBJ2-1
CASSLDPGQKNQPQHF,TGTGCCAGCAGCTTAGACCCGGGACAGAAAAATCAGCCCCAGCATTTT,TRBV5-5,TRBD1,-,TRBJ1-5
CASSEGVYQETQYF,TGTGCCAGCAGTGAAGGGGTCTACCAAGAGACCCAGTACTTC,TRBV2,-,-,TRBJ2-5
CASSARQGRTSYEQYF,TGTGCCAGCAGCGCGAGACAGGGACGTACCTCTTACGAGCAGTACTTC,TRBV7-8,TRBD1,-,TRBJ2-7
CASSPGGKRVYEQYF,TGCGCCAGCAGCCCGGGGGGGAAGAGAGTGTACGAGCAGTACTTC,TRBV5-1,TRBD2,-,TRBJ2-7
CASSLGSPDGYTF,TGCGCCAGCAGCTTGGGATCCCCTGATGGCTACACCTTC,TRBV5-1,-,once,TRBJ1-2
CASSPSGRARGNEQFF,TGTGCCAGCAGTCCTAGCGGGAGGGCCCGGGGCAATGAGCAGTTCTTC,TRBV14,TRBD2,-,TRBJ2-1
CSIGIRVGSETQYF,TGCAGCATTGGAATCAGGGTCGGCTCGGAGACCCAGTACTTC,TRBV29-1,-,-,TRBJ2-5
CSVEDRYTRSADTQYF,TGCAGCGTTGAAGATCGGTACACCAGGAGCGCAGATACGCAGTATTTT,TRBV29-1,-,-,TRBJ2-3
CASSLGGSVDEQFF,TGTGCCAGCAGCTTGGGCGGGAGCGTGGATGAGCAGTTCTTC,TRBV7-3,TRBD2,-,TRBJ2-1
CASRRTGDQPQHF,TGTGCCAGTAGGAGGACAGGGGATCAGCCCCAGCATTTT,TRBV19,TRBD1,-,TRBJ1-5
CASSLIRTASNQPQHF,TGTGCCAGCAGTTTGATTCGCACAGCGAGCAATCAGCCCCAGCATTTT,TRBV6-5,-,-,TRBJ1-5
CASSDSSARWQFF,TGCGCCAGCAGTGACTCTAGCGCCAGGTGGCAGTTCTTC,TRBV10-1,-,-,TRBJ2-1
CASSQDLRVNGELFF,TGCGCCAGCAGCCAAGATCTAAGAGTTAACGGGGAGCTGTTTTTT,TRBV4-3,-,-,TRBJ2-2
CASSVSQNNEQYF,TGTGCCAGCAGTGTTTCACAGAACAACGAGCAGTACTTC,TRBV6-1,-,-,TRBJ2-7
CAISESERVRDTQYF,TGTGCCATCAGTGAGTCGGAGAGGGTGCGGGATACGCAGTATTTT,TRBV10-3,-,-,TRBJ2-3
CASSFDGAPQETQYF,TGTGCCAGCAGCTTTGACGGAGCTCCTCAAGAGACCCAGTACTTC,TRBV11-2,-,-,TRBJ2-5
CATSKQVLSGNTIYF,TGTGCCACCAGCAAACAGGTACTCTCTGGAAACACCATATATTTT,TRBV15,-,once,TRBJ1-3
CASSLSRQPQHF,TGTGCCAGCAGCCTTAGTCGTCAGCCCCAGCATTTT,TRBV7-8,-,-,TRBJ1-5